The 6 T cell receptor beta chains in this list originate from one sample, sequenced in a study of OX40 agonist ivuxolimab in advanced cancers. The protocol was immunoSEQ multiplex PCR, while the TCRdb copy is restricted to in-frame clones and leaves out a portion. Among approximately 70,000 clones, 83% were seen once, and the ten largest hold roughly 1.4%. Sequenced here: CD4+ or CD8+ T cells sorted from blood, sampled in a trial of the OX40 agonist ivuxolimab. The receptor source for this set is an adult with an advanced solid tumor such as melanoma, head and neck, liver or kidney cancer.

The CDR3 region has the DNA TGTGCCAGCCGGACGGACCTCGGGGGGGGCTACACCTTC. It is translated as CASRTDLGGGYTF. The gene calls are TRBV6-1 and TRBJ1-2, with D perhaps matching TRBD1 (5 bases). Trimming took off 8 bases at V and 8 bases at J, with 18 bases between the two ends. The CDR3 covers 13 residues. CDR1 MNHNS and CDR2 SASEGT come from the germline V gene.

V is TRBV6-6 and J is TRBJ1-2; a weak D match, TRBD1 (5 bases). The ends were cut back, 6 bases at V and 0 bases at J, with 14 bases in the middle. Per germline, CDR1 MNHNY and CDR2 SVGAGI (reference sequence). This CDR3 contains 15 residues. CDR3 amino acids: CASRDPGQANYGYTF. As DNA, the CDR3 is TGTGCCAGCAGAGACCCAGGGCAAGCTAACTATGGCTACACCTTC.

A few counts support this clone. The gene calls are TRBV20-1 and TRBJ2-3; D is ambiguous. CDR3 length equals 9 residues. Germline loops: CDR1 DFQATT, CDR2 SNEGSKA (reference sequence). V lost 3 bases, J lost 8 bases, and 3 bases lay in between. The CDR3 DNA sequence: TGCAGTGCTAGCGGTACGCAGTATTTT. Encoded protein: CSASGTQYF.

The chain uses TRBV5-5 and TRBJ1-1; 9 positions match TRBD1. The germline V gene encodes CDR1 SGHKS and CDR2 YYEKEE (reference sequence). There are 15 residues in the CDR3. Germline trimming cut 6 bases from V and 1 base from J; bases unmatched to any gene: 7. The DNA for the CDR3 is TGTGCCAGCAATAAACAGGGGGCGAGGAACACTGAAGCTTTCTTT. Protein: CASNKQGARNTEAFF.

V usage is TRBV6-4 and J usage is TRBJ2-5, with 9 bases lining up with TRBD2. This CDR3 region has 14 residues. Per germline, CDR1 MRHNA and CDR2 SNTAGT. V was pared by 4 bases and J by 5 bases, with 5 bases of the junction left unmatched. The CDR3 DNA is TGTGCCAGCAGTGTTAGCGGGGGTTCCGAGACCCAGTACTTC. It specifies CASSVSGGSETQYF.

V gene TRBV4-1 combines with J gene TRBJ1-2; D gene uncertain. Deletions cut 2 bases from V and 8 bases from J, with 18 bases between. The germline V gene encodes CDR1 MGHRA and CDR2 YSYEKL. The length of the CDR3 is 15 residues. CDR3 protein: CASSQYGKGTQGYTF. Here the CDR3 DNA reads TGCGCCAGCAGCCAATATGGGAAGGGCACTCAGGGCTACACCTTC.